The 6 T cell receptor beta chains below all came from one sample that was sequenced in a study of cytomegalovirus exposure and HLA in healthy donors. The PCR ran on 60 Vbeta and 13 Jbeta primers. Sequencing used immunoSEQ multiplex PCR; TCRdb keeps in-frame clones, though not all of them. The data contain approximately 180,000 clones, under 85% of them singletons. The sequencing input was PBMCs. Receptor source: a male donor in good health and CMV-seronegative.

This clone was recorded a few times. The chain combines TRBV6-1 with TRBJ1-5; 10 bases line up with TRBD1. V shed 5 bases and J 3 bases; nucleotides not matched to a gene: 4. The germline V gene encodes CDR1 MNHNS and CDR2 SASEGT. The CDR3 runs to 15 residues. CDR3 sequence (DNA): TGTGCCAGCAGTTGGGGACAGGGGAACAATCAGCCCCAGCATTTT. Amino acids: CASSWGQGNNQPQHF.

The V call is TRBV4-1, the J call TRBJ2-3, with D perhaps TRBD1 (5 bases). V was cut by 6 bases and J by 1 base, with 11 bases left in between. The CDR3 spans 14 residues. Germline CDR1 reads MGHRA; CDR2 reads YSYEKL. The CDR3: CASRLGHGTDTQYF. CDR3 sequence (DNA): TGCGCCAGCAGATTAGGACACGGCACAGATACGCAGTATTTT.

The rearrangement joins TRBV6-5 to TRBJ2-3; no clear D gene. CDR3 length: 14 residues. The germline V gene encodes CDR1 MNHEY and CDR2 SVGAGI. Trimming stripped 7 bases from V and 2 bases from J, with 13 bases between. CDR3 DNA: TGTGCCAGCACCCCTGACACATTCACAGATACGCAGTATTTT. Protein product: CASTPDTFTDTQYF.

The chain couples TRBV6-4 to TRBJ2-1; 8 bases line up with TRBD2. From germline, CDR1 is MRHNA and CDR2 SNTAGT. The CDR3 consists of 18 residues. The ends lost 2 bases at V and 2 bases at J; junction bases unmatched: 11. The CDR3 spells CASSDRTSGARAYNEQFF. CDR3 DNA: TGTGCCAGCAGTGACCGTACTAGCGGAGCTAGGGCCTACAATGAGCAGTTCTTC.

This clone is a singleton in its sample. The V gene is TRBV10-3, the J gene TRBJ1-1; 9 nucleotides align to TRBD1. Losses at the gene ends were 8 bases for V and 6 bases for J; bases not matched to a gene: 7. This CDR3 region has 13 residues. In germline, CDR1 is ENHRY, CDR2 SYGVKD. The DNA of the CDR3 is TGTGCCATCCGGGACAGGGAAGAATCTGAAGCTTTCTTT. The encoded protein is CAIRDREESEAFF.

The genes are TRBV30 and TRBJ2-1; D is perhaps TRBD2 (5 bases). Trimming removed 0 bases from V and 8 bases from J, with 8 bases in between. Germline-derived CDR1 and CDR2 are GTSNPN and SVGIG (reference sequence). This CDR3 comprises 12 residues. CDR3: CAWSVPRDEQFF. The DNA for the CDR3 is TGTGCCTGGAGTGTACCGCGGGATGAGCAGTTCTTC.